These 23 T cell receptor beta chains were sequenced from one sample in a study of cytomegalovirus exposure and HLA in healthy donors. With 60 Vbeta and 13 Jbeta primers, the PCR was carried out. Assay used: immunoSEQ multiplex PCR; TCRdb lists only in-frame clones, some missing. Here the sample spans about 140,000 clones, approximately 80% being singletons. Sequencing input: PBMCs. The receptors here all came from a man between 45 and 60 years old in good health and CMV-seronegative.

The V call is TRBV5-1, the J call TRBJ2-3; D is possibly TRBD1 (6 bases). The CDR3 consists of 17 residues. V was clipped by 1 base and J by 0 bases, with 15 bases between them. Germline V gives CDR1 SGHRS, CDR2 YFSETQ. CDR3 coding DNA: TGCGCCAGCAGCTTGCCCGGGACAAGTGCTAGCACAGATACGCAGTATTTT. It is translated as CASSLPGTSASTDTQYF.

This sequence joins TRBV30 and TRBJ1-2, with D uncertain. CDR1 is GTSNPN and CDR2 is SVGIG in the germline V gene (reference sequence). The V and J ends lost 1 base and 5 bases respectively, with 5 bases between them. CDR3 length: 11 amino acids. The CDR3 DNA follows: TGTGCCTGGAGTGAGGAGTATGGCTACACCTTC. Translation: CAWSEEYGYTF.

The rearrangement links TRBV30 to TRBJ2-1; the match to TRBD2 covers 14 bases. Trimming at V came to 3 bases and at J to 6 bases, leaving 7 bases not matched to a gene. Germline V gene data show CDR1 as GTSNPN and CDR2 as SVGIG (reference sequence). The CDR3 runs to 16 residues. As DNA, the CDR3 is TGTGCCTGGAGGGAGACTAGCGGGAGGGCCGTCAATGAGCAGTTCTTC. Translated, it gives CAWRETSGRAVNEQFF.

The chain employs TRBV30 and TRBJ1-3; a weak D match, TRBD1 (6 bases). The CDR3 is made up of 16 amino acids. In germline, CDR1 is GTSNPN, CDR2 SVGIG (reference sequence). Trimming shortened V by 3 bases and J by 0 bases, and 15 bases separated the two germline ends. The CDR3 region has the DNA TGTGCCTGGAGCGCTCTTCGGGGGGCCTCTGGAAACACCATATATTTT. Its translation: CAWSALRGASGNTIYF.

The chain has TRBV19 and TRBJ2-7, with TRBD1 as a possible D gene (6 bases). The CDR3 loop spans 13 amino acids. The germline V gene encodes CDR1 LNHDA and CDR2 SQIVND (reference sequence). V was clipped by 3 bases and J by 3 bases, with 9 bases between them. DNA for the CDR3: TGTGCCAGTAGTATCGAACAGGGCTACGAGCAGTACTTC. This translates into CASSIEQGYEQYF. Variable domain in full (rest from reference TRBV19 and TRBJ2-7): DGGITQSPKYLFRKEGQNVTLSCEQNLNHDAMYWYRQDPGQGLRLIYYSQIVNDFQKGDIAEGYSVSREKKESFPLTVTSAQKNPTAFYLCASSIEQGYEQYFGPGTRLTVT.

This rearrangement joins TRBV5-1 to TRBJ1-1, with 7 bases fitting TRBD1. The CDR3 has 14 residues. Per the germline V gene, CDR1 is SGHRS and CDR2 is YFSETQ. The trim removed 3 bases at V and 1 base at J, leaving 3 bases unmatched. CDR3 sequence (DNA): TGCGCCAGCAGCTGGGACAGACAGAACACTGAAGCTTTCTTT. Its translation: CASSWDRQNTEAFF.

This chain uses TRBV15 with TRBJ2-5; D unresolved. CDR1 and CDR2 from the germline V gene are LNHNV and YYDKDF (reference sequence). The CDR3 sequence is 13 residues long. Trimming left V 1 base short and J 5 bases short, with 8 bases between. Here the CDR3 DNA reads TGTGCCACCAGCAGAGGAAGCGATGAGACCCAGTACTTC. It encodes CATSRGSDETQYF.

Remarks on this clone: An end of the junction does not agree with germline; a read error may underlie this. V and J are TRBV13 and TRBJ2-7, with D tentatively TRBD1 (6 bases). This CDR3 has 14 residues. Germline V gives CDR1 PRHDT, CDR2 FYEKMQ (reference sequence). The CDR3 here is CASSSSSTGLGLDF. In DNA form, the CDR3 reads TGTGCCAGCAGCTCCTCCTCGACAGGTCTAGGCCTTGACTTC.

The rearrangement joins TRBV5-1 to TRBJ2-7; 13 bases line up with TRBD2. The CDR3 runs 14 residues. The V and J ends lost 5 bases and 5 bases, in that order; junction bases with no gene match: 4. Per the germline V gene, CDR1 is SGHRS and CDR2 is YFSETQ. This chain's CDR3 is CASRTSGRVNEQYF. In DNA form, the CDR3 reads TGCGCCAGCAGAACTAGCGGGAGGGTAAACGAGCAGTACTTC.

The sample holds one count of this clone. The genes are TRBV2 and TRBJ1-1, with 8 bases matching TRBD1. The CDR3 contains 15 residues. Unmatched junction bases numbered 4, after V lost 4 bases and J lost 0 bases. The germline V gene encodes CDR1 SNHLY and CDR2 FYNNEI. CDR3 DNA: TGTGCCAGCAGTGCGGGACAGGTGATGAACACTGAAGCTTTCTTT. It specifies CASSAGQVMNTEAFF.

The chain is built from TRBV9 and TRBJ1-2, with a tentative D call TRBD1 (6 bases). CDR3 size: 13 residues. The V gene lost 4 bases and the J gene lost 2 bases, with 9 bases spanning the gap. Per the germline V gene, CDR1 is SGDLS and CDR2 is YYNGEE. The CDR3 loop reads CASSTTGNYGYTF. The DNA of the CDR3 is TGTGCCAGCAGCACAACAGGGAACTATGGCTACACCTTC.

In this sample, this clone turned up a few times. The CDR3 sequence: CASTLISQGGKLFF. The DNA of the CDR3 is TGTGCCAGTACCCTTATTTCGCAAGGGGGAAAACTGTTTTTT. V and J are TRBV19 and TRBJ1-4; weak D call: TRBD1 (6 bases). The CDR3 sequence is 14 residues long. The germline V gene has CDR1 LNHDA and CDR2 SQIVND (reference sequence). The germline V and J ends were trimmed by 7 bases and 10 bases, with 19 bases remaining between them.

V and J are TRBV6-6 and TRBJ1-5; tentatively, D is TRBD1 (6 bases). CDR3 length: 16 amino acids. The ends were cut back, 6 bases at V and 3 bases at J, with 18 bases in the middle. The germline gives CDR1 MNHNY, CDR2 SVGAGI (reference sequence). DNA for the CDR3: TGTGCCAGCAGCCCGAGGACAGAAAGGGTCAATCAGCCCCAGCATTTT. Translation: CASSPRTERVNQPQHF.

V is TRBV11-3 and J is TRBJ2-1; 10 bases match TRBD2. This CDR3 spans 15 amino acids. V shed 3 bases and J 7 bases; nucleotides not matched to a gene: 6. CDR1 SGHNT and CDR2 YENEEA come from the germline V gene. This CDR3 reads CASSFASGSTNEQFF. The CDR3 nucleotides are TGTGCCAGCAGCTTCGCTAGCGGGAGTACGAATGAGCAGTTCTTC.

Written as DNA, the CDR3 is TGTGCCAGCAGCGCCGACACTAATTCACCCCTCCACTTT. It encodes CASSADTNSPLHF. The V and J genes are TRBV9 and TRBJ1-6; D gene uncertain. Trimming cost V 3 bases and J 6 bases, with 7 bases left between them. CDR1 and CDR2 from the germline V gene are SGDLS and YYNGEE. The CDR3 has 13 amino acids.

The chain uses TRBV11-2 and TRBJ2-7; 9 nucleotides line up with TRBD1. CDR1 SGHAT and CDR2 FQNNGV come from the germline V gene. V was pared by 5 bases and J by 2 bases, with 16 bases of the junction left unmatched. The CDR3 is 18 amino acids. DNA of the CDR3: TGTGCCAGCAGCCTCAAGTTAGGAAGACAGGGGGTTCCCTACGAGCAGTACTTC. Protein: CASSLKLGRQGVPYEQYF.

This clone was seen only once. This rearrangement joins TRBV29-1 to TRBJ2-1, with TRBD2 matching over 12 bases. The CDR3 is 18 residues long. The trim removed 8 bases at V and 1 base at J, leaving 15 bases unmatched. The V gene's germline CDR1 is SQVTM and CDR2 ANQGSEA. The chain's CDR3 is CSSGLLAGGALSYNEQFF. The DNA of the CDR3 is TGCAGCTCCGGACTACTAGCGGGGGGCGCGCTTTCCTACAATGAGCAGTTCTTC.

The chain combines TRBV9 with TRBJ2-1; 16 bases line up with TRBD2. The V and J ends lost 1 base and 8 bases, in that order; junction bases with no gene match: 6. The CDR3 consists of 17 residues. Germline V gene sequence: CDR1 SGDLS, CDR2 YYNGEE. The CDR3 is CASSVYGTSGGADEQFF. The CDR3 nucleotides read TGTGCCAGCAGCGTATACGGGACTAGCGGGGGGGCTGATGAGCAGTTCTTC.

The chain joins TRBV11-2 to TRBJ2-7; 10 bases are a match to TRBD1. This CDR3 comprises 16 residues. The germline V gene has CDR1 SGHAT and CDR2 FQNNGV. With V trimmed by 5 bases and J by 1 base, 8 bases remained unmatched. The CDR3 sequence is CASSPGPGQGSYEQYF. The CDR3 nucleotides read TGTGCCAGCAGCCCAGGCCCGGGACAGGGGTCCTACGAGCAGTACTTC.

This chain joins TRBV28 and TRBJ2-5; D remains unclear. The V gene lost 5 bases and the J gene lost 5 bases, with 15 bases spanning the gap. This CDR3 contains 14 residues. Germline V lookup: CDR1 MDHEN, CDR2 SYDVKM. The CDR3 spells CASSPDFALETQYF. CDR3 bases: TGTGCCAGCAGTCCCGACTTTGCGTTGGAGACCCAGTACTTC.

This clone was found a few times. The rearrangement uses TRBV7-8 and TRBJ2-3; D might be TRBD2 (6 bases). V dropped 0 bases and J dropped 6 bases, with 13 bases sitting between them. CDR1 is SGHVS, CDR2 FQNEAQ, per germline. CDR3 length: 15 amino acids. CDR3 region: CASSLAVAAGDTQYF. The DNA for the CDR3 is TGTGCCAGCAGCTTAGCCGTAGCGGCTGGGGATACGCAGTATTTT.

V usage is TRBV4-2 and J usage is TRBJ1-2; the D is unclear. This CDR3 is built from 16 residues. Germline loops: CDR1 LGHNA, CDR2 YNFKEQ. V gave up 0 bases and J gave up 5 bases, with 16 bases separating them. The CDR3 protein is CASSQDRNSLGYGYTF. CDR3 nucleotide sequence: TGTGCCAGCAGCCAAGATCGGAACAGTCTTGGGTATGGCTACACCTTC.

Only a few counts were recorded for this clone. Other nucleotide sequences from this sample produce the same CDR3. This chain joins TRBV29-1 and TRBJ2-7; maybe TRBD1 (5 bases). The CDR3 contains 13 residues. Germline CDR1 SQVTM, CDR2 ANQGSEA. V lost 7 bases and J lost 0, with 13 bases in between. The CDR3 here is CSALTTASYEQYF. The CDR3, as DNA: TGCAGCGCCCTGACGACAGCCTCCTACGAGCAGTACTTC.